A few counts support the clone carrying this T cell receptor (beta chain). Its antigen is as yet unknown. Sequencing targeted expressed TCRB transcripts, as all isolated RNA had been reverse transcribed. This table comes from immunoSEQ multiplex PCR, and its TCRdb copy is limited to in-frame clones, with some not included. This table holds about 240,000 clones, approximately 15% found once. Sorting with CD45RO/CCR7/CD25/CD127/CD95/CD27 yielded naive, central memory, regulatory and stem-like memory CD4+ cells. The data are from a study of beta chain features in type 1 diabetes. Study-wide context: The patients were much like the healthy donors in age, gender and cell yields. Study results and limitations: In every one of the four CD4+ subsets, TCRB CDR3s were moderately but significantly shorter in Type 1 diabetes patients. Sequencing from cDNA could over-represent high-TCR-expressing cells.

Germline V gives CDR1 SGHNT, CDR2 YENEEA. Trimming at V came to 4 bases and at J to 3 bases, leaving 9 bases not matched to a gene. The CDR3 is 16 residues long. Sequencing was performed on naive CD4+ T cells from blood. V and J are TRBV11-3 and TRBJ1-2, with 9 bases that match TRBD1. The receptor's source is a man younger than 45 with type 1 diabetes. The DNA of the CDR3 is TGTGCCAGCAGCTCCAGGACAGGGGCCGGGGACTATGGCTACACCTTC. Translation gives CASSSRTGAGDYGYTF.